These 23 T cell receptor beta chains were sequenced from one sample in a study of shared clonotypes between healthy human individuals. Naivety among CD8 cells was defined by CD45RO negativity and positive CCR7 selection, thereby excluding terminally differentiated effector memory CD45RA+ cells. Profiling relied on immunoSEQ multiplex PCR, and the TCRdb table lists in-frame clones only, not all of them. The repertoire consists of some 2.1 million clones, with about 93% occurring once and the leading ten covering approximately 1.7%. The sample was naive CD8+ T cells from PBMCs. The receptor source for this set is a man aged 18 to 29 in good health. Some clones in this sample may be carry-over from other donors' samples.

This rearrangement joins TRBV5-4 to TRBJ1-2, with a weak D call TRBD1 (5 bases). Trimming removed 0 bases from V and 6 bases from J, with 6 bases in between. This CDR3 region has 12 residues. CDR1 is SGHNT and CDR2 is YYREEE in the germline V gene (reference sequence). The DNA of the CDR3 is TGTGCCAGCAGCTTGGGGACAAATGGCTACACCTTC. Encoded protein: CASSLGTNGYTF.

The rearrangement joins TRBV9 to TRBJ2-1, with no clear D. This CDR3 comprises 13 residues. Germline V gives CDR1 SGDLS, CDR2 YYNGEE. Between the trimmed V and J ends, which lost 2 bases and 7 bases, there was a span of 10 bases. CDR3 bases: TGTGCCAGCAGCGTTCAAGCCATGAATGAGCAGTTCTTC. Encoded protein: CASSVQAMNEQFF.

V usage is TRBV27 and J usage is TRBJ2-7, with TRBD2 as a possible D gene (5 bases). Germline V lookup: CDR1 MNHEY, CDR2 SMNVEV (reference sequence). The V end was cut by 4 bases, the J end by 3 bases, with 13 bases between. The CDR3 length is 14 residues. The CDR3 DNA follows: TGTGCCAGCAGTTGGGCGGGTCCTTACTACGAGCAGTACTTC. Its protein is CASSWAGPYYEQYF.

This clone was counted a single time. The chain joins TRBV11-2 to TRBJ2-6; possibly TRBD1 for D (5 bases). This CDR3 region has 16 residues. With 4 bases removed from V and 4 bases from J, the gap between germline ends came to 14 bases. CDR1 SGHAT and CDR2 FQNNGV come from the germline V gene. For the CDR3, the DNA is TGTGCCAGCAGCTCTAGAAGGGGTTGGGGGGCCAACGTCCTGACTTTC. This codes for CASSSRRGWGANVLTF. Looking up the rest from reference TRBV11-2 and TRBJ2-6 gives the full variable domain: EAGVAQSPRYKIIEKRQSVAFWCNPISGHATLYWYQQILGQGPKLLIQFQNNGVVDDSQLPKDRFSAERLKGVDSTLKIQPAKLEDSAVYLCASSSRRGWGANVLTFGAGSRLTVL.

V is TRBV5-4 and J is TRBJ2-1; 7 bases agree with TRBD1. Germline V gives CDR1 SGHNT, CDR2 YYREEE (reference sequence). Trimming at V came to 3 bases and at J to 6 bases, leaving 3 bases not matched to a gene. The CDR3 consists of 13 residues. The CDR3 protein is CASSSTGFNEQFF. DNA of the CDR3: TGTGCCAGCAGCTCGACAGGGTTCAATGAGCAGTTCTTC.

The V gene is TRBV19, the J gene TRBJ2-6; 7 bases align to TRBD1. Unmatched junction bases numbered 18, after V lost 7 bases and J lost 6 bases. The germline CDR1 and CDR2 sequences are LNHDA and SQIVND (reference sequence). CDR3 length: 18 amino acids. The CDR3 reads CASTRRGQIPLLANVLTF. CDR3 sequence (DNA): TGTGCCAGTACCCGACGGGGACAGATCCCCCTCTTGGCCAACGTCCTGACTTTC.

This sequence joins TRBV19 and TRBJ2-1; unclear D gene. The germline V and J ends were trimmed by 4 bases and 8 bases, with 9 bases remaining between them. Germline CDR1 and CDR2: LNHDA and SQIVND (reference sequence). CDR3 length: 12 residues. CDR3 sequence (DNA): TGTGCCAGTAGTAGACTTAAAGATGAGCAGTTCTTC. This encodes CASSRLKDEQFF.

The chain recombines TRBV6-5 with TRBJ1-4; unclear D gene. The CDR3 runs 13 residues. Between the trimmed V and J ends, which lost 2 bases and 5 bases, there was a span of 6 bases. CDR1 is MNHEY and CDR2 is SVGAGI in the germline V gene. CDR3 in amino acids: CASSYIENEKLFF. The DNA for the CDR3 is TGTGCCAGCAGTTACATAGAAAATGAAAAACTGTTTTTT.

CDR3 region: CASSDIRQGFRYNEQFF. The CDR3, as DNA: TGTGCCAGCAGCGACATTCGACAAGGGTTTCGCTACAATGAGCAGTTCTTC. This chain uses TRBV9 with TRBJ2-1, with unresolved D. V shed 3 bases and J shed 3 bases, with 19 bases lying between them. The CDR3 runs to 17 residues. Germline values: CDR1 SGDLS, CDR2 YYNGEE.

Worth noting for this clone: Germline is not matched at one junction end, which may reflect a read error. The chain combines TRBV5-1 with TRBJ2-1, with D tentatively TRBD2 (6 bases). Germline V gene sequence: CDR1 SGHRS, CDR2 YFSETQ. There are 14 residues in the CDR3. CDR3 amino acids: CASSHPGAGNEQFF. The CDR3, as DNA: TGCGCAAGCAGCCACCCGGGAGCGGGCAATGAGCAGTTCTTC.

The chain is built from TRBV7-9 and TRBJ2-1, with a weak D call TRBD2 (5 bases). The length of the CDR3 is 16 residues. The germline gives CDR1 SEHNR, CDR2 FQNEAQ (reference sequence). Trimming removed 6 bases from V and 6 bases from J, with 21 bases in between. The CDR3 protein is CASRFEGGAPINEQFF. CDR3 in DNA: TGTGCCAGCAGGTTCGAGGGTGGAGCGCCTATCAATGAGCAGTTCTTC.

The rearrangement joins TRBV29-1 to TRBJ2-3, with TRBD1 matching 7 bases. CDR1 and CDR2 (germline): SQVTM, ANQGSEA. This CDR3 contains 14 residues. Germline trimming cut 4 bases from V and 0 bases from J; bases unmatched to any gene: 4. In nucleotides, the CDR3 is TGCAGCGTTGTCGGGACAGATAGCACAGATACGCAGTATTTT. This sequence encodes CSVVGTDSTDTQYF.

This clone was seen just once. This chain joins TRBV28 and TRBJ2-7, with 11 bases that match TRBD2. V trimming: 6 bases; J trimming: 4 bases; junction bases outside the gene matches: 17. From germline, CDR1 is MDHEN and CDR2 SYDVKM. The CDR3 length is 18 residues. In nucleotides, the CDR3 is TGTGCCAGCAGCCCCCCGGGAGTGACTAGCGGGATCGGGTACGAGCAGTACTTC. As protein: CASSPPGVTSGIGYEQYF.

The chain joins TRBV28 to TRBJ1-4; possibly TRBD1 for D (5 bases). Trimming left V 2 bases short and J 8 bases short, with 21 bases between. Germline V gene sequence: CDR1 MDHEN, CDR2 SYDVKM. The CDR3 runs 17 residues. The CDR3 reads CASSLPLVGARDEKLFF. The CDR3 nucleotides are TGTGCCAGCAGTTTACCCCTTGTCGGGGCCCGGGACGAAAAACTGTTTTTT.

The chain is built from TRBV27 and TRBJ2-7; D not certain. CDR1 is MNHEY and CDR2 is SMNVEV in the germline V gene (reference sequence). CDR3 length: 15 amino acids. The ends were cut back, 6 bases at V and 6 bases at J, with 21 bases in the middle. The CDR3, as DNA: TGTGCCAGCAGCTCCCATCAGGCGTTCCCCATCGAGCAGTACTTC. It specifies CASSSHQAFPIEQYF.

J is TRBJ2-5 and V is TRBV27; D unclear. Germline V gene data show CDR1 as MNHEY and CDR2 as SMNVEV (reference sequence). The length of the CDR3 is 17 residues. The germline V and J ends were trimmed by 5 bases and 0 bases, with 19 bases remaining between them. CDR3 sequence: CASSPLRLVTNQETQYF. In DNA, the CDR3 is TGTGCCAGCAGTCCCCTCCGCCTAGTAACAAACCAAGAGACCCAGTACTTC.

The chain combines TRBV6-1 with TRBJ1-5; D not certain. This CDR3 spans 15 amino acids. The V gene lost 6 bases and the J gene lost 2 bases, with 14 bases spanning the gap. The germline CDR1 and CDR2 sequences are MNHNS and SASEGT. The CDR3 nucleotides are TGTGCCAGCAGCGTCCTGATCGACGGCAATCAGCCCCAGCATTTT. Protein product: CASSVLIDGNQPQHF.

This clone was observed once. The CDR3 DNA follows: TGTGCCAGCAGCTTAGCTCGCGTAAAGTCGTCTGGGTGGGAGCAGTACTTC. Translation gives CASSLARVKSSGWEQYF. The rearrangement uses TRBV7-2 and TRBJ2-7; D is unresolved. Germline V gives CDR1 SGHTA, CDR2 FQGNSA. V lost 0 bases and J lost 7, with 22 bases in between. The CDR3 is 17 residues long.

This clone was recorded once. Other DNA sequences of this sample code for an identical CDR3. The V gene is TRBV27, the J gene TRBJ2-7; 10 bases fit TRBD1. With V trimmed by 5 bases and J by 5 bases, 6 bases remained unmatched. Per germline, CDR1 MNHEY and CDR2 SMNVEV (reference sequence). This CDR3 contains 14 residues. The chain's CDR3 is CASSPGTGAHEQYF. CDR3 nucleotide sequence: TGTGCCAGCAGTCCAGGGACAGGGGCACACGAGCAGTACTTC.

This chain links TRBV28 with TRBJ2-7; TRBD1 matches at 8 bases. With V trimmed by 7 bases and J by 3 bases, 8 bases remained unmatched. This CDR3 has 14 amino acids. Germline lookup yields CDR1 MDHEN and CDR2 SYDVKM. The CDR3 protein is CASTLTGTGYEQYF. CDR3 nucleotide sequence: TGTGCCAGCACCCTCACCGGGACAGGCTACGAGCAGTACTTC.

V and J are TRBV27 and TRBJ1-5; D uncertain. Germline values: CDR1 MNHEY, CDR2 SMNVEV (reference sequence). The CDR3 is 15 amino acids. V was pared by 5 bases and J by 1 base, with 12 bases between. CDR3 sequence (DNA): TGTGCCAGCAGTCAATCGGGTTTCAGCAATCAGCCCCAGCATTTT. The encoded protein is CASSQSGFSNQPQHF.

The chain carries TRBV4-3 and TRBJ2-1; D is possibly TRBD2 (6 bases). Germline V gene lookup returns CDR1 LGHNA and CDR2 YSLEER. Trimming removed 0 bases from V and 2 bases from J, with 11 bases in between. The CDR3 spans 16 residues. As DNA, the CDR3 is TGCGCCAGCAGCCAAGAACATAGCGGACCCTACAATGAGCAGTTCTTC. This encodes CASSQEHSGPYNEQFF.

The gene calls are TRBV7-6 and TRBJ2-5; 7 bases fit TRBD2. J lost 5 bases, V lost 8 bases, and 5 bases had no gene match. Per germline, CDR1 SGHVS and CDR2 FNYEAQ. This CDR3 region has 12 residues. Written as DNA, the CDR3 is TGTGCCAGCCGCGGGAGTTGGGAGACCCAGTACTTC. Protein product: CASRGSWETQYF.